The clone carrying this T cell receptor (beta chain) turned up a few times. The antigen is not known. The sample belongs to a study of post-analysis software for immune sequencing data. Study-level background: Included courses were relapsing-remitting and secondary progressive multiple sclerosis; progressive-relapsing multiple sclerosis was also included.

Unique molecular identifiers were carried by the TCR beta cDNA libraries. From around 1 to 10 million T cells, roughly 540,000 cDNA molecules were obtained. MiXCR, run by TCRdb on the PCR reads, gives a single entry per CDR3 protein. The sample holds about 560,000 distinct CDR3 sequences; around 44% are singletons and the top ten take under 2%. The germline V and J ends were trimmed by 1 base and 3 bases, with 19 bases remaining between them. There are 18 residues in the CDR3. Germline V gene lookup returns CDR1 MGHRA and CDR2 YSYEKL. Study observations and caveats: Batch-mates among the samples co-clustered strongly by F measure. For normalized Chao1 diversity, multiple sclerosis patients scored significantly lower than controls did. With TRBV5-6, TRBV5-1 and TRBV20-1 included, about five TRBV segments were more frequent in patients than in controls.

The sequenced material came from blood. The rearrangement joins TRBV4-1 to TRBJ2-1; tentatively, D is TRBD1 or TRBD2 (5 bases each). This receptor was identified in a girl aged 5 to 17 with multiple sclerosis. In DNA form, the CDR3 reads TGCGCCAGCAGCCAAGGTAGCGCCCGGACAAGCGGCTACAATGAGCAGTTCTTC. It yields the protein CASSQGSARTSGYNEQFF.